The 18 T cell receptor beta chains below were found in one sample sequenced in a study of OX40 agonist ivuxolimab in advanced cancers. TCRdb's copy holds only in-frame clones and misses some; the assay was immunoSEQ multiplex PCR. Here the sample spans fewer than 95,000 clones, about nine tenths being singletons. This specimen consisted of CD4+ or CD8+ T cells sorted from blood, obtained in a trial of the OX40 agonist ivuxolimab. These receptors were collected from an adult with an advanced solid tumor such as melanoma, head and neck, liver or kidney cancer.

J is TRBJ1-5 and V is TRBV2, with unresolved D. The V end lost 3 bases, the J end lost 1 base, and 10 bases lay between the germline ends. The CDR3 covers 15 residues. Germline V gene data show CDR1 as SNHLY and CDR2 as FYNNEI. Here the CDR3 reads CASSEAVLSNQPQHF. CDR3 nucleotide sequence: TGTGCCAGCAGTGAGGCAGTACTAAGCAATCAGCCCCAGCATTTT.

The chain is built from TRBV18 and TRBJ2-1; D gene unclear. Germline lookup yields CDR1 KGHSH and CDR2 LQKENI. This CDR3 comprises 15 residues. With 3 bases removed from V and 0 bases from J, the gap between germline ends came to 9 bases. CDR3 in amino acids: CASSPGSTSYNEQFF. The CDR3, as DNA: TGTGCCAGCTCACCCGGCTCCACCTCCTACAATGAGCAGTTCTTC.

This rearrangement joins TRBV6-5 to TRBJ2-4; D tentatively reads TRBD1 or TRBD2 (6 bases each). This CDR3 is 13 amino acids long. Looked up from germline, CDR1 is MNHEY and CDR2 is SVGAGI. The V end lost 6 bases, the J end lost 15 bases, and 21 bases lay between the germline ends. CDR3 region: CASSPRRGEVRYF. In DNA form, the CDR3 reads TGTGCCAGCAGCCCTCGGAGGGGGGAGGTGAGGTACTTC.

This clone appeared once. The genes are TRBV6-9 and TRBJ1-2; D might be TRBD1 (5 bases). The V and J ends lost 6 bases and 8 bases respectively, with 19 bases between them. Per germline, CDR1 MNHGY and CDR2 SVAAGI. The CDR3 sequence is 14 residues long. The CDR3 spells CASSQNWGGEGYTF. CDR3 bases: TGTGCCAGCAGCCAAAATTGGGGGGGAGAGGGCTACACCTTC.

V gene TRBV19 combines with J gene TRBJ2-1; 14 positions match TRBD2. Germline V gene data show CDR1 as LNHDA and CDR2 as SQIVND (reference sequence). The V segment lost 5 bases and the J segment 7 bases; nucleotides outside the gene matches: 13. This CDR3 spans 18 amino acids. For the CDR3, the DNA is TGTGCCAGTAGTTTTGTGCCCGGGACTAGCGGGAGTTTTAATGAGCAGTTCTTC. This encodes CASSFVPGTSGSFNEQFF.

The CDR3 protein is CASTPITGNTEAFF. The CDR3 region has the DNA TGTGCCAGCACCCCCATAACTGGGAACACTGAAGCTTTCTTT. The chain uses TRBV2 and TRBJ1-1; no definite D call. Germline V lookup: CDR1 SNHLY, CDR2 FYNNEI. V dropped 7 bases and J dropped 1 base, with 13 bases sitting between them. This CDR3 is 14 amino acids long.

V is TRBV20-1 and J is TRBJ2-7; D is possibly TRBD2 (6 bases). Trimming left V 7 bases short and J 2 bases short, with 9 bases between. Germline CDR1 reads DFQATT; CDR2 reads SNEGSKA (reference sequence). This CDR3 is 11 amino acids long. Here the CDR3 DNA reads TGCAGTGGGGGAGGAACCTACGAGCAGTACTTC. As protein: CSGGGTYEQYF.

The chain combines TRBV5-1 with TRBJ1-2, with D tentatively TRBD1 (6 bases). Germline CDR1 and CDR2: SGHRS and YFSETQ. Trimming removed 3 bases at V and 6 bases at J, with 12 bases between. The CDR3 contains 13 residues. This CDR3 is CASSWTATNGYTF. CDR3 DNA: TGCGCCAGCAGCTGGACAGCGACCAATGGCTACACCTTC.

The CDR3 sequence is CSVDAGGELFF. The CDR3 region has the DNA TGCAGCGTTGACGCGGGCGGGGAGCTGTTTTTT. The chain joins TRBV29-1 to TRBJ2-2; perhaps TRBD2 as D (5 bases). Trimming cost V 3 bases and J 7 bases, with 6 bases left between them. Germline V gene sequence: CDR1 SQVTM, CDR2 ANQGSEA. The CDR3 runs to 11 residues.

This rearrangement joins TRBV29-1 to TRBJ2-5; weak D call: TRBD1 (6 bases). Germline V gene lookup returns CDR1 SQVTM and CDR2 ANQGSEA. This CDR3 comprises 15 residues. Between the trimmed V and J ends, which lost 1 base and 4 bases, there was a span of 16 bases. The CDR3 loop reads CSVEAWQGSGETQYF. The CDR3 DNA sequence: TGCAGCGTTGAAGCGTGGCAGGGGAGCGGAGAGACCCAGTACTTC.

The V call is TRBV19, the J call TRBJ2-1; 8 bases map to TRBD2. The CDR3 totals 15 residues. The germline CDR1 and CDR2 sequences are LNHDA and SQIVND (reference sequence). J was trimmed by 3 bases and V by 3 bases; bases with no gene match: 4. The CDR3 DNA reads as TGTGCCAGTAGTATGGTAGCGGGGAACTACAATGAGCAGTTCTTC. It yields the protein CASSMVAGNYNEQFF.

In this sample, this clone turned up once. The chain couples TRBV5-1 to TRBJ1-4; D gene uncertain. The V gene's germline CDR1 is SGHRS and CDR2 YFSETQ. V lost 5 bases to trimming and J lost 0 bases, with 8 bases between them. The CDR3 sequence is 14 residues long. CDR3 DNA sequence: TGCGCCAGCAGTCCAACCTCAACTAATGAAAAACTGTTTTTT. This codes for CASSPTSTNEKLFF. Looking up the rest from reference TRBV5-1 and TRBJ1-4 gives the full variable domain: KAGVTQTPRYLIKTRGQQVTLSCSPISGHRSVSWYQQTPGQGLQFLFEYFSETQRNKGNFPGRFSGRQFSNSRSEMNVSTLELGDSALYLCASSPTSTNEKLFFGSGTQLSVL.

V usage is TRBV9 and J usage is TRBJ2-2; TRBD2 matches 13 bases. Trimming removed 4 bases from V and 6 bases from J; junction bases left unmatched: 6. Germline CDR1 and CDR2: SGDLS and YYNGEE. The CDR3 extends over 16 amino acids. CDR3 residues: CASSPRGLAGPGELFF. DNA for the CDR3: TGTGCCAGCAGCCCCCGGGGACTAGCGGGGCCCGGGGAGCTGTTTTTT. Variable domain in full (rest from reference TRBV9 and TRBJ2-2): DSGVTQTPKHLITATGQRVTLRCSPRSGDLSVYWYQQSLDQGLQFLIQYYNGEERAKGNILERFSAQQFPDLHSELNLSSLELGDSALYFCASSPRGLAGPGELFFGEGSRLTVL.

The chain is built from TRBV9 and TRBJ2-3; tentatively, D is TRBD2 (5 bases). Per germline, CDR1 SGDLS and CDR2 YYNGEE. V was pared by 3 bases and J by 4 bases, with 15 bases between. The CDR3 is 15 residues long. The CDR3 here is CASSARGEFPDTQYF. The CDR3 nucleotides are TGTGCCAGCAGCGCCCGTGGGGAGTTCCCAGATACGCAGTATTTT.

The gene calls are TRBV5-8 and TRBJ2-5; 9 bases align to TRBD2. The CDR3 is 16 residues long. The V gene's germline CDR1 is SGHTS and CDR2 YDEGEE. Losses at the gene ends were 3 bases for V and 7 bases for J; bases not matched to a gene: 13. The CDR3 bases are TGTGCCAGCAGCTCCGACAGCGGGAGGCTCGGTAGGACCCAGTACTTC. Translating it yields CASSSDSGRLGRTQYF. The variable domain in full, completed from reference TRBV5-8 and TRBJ2-5, reads EAGVTQSPTHLIKTRGQQATLRCSPISGHTSVYWYQQALGLGLQFLLWYDEGEERNRGNFPPRFSGRQFPNYSSELNVNALELEDSALYLCASSSDSGRLGRTQYFGPGTRLLVL.

The chain joins TRBV7-9 to TRBJ2-2; 8 nucleotides agree with TRBD2. The V gene's germline CDR1 is SEHNR and CDR2 FQNEAQ (reference sequence). V lost 5 bases and J lost 0; bases outside the gene matches: 5. This CDR3 has 16 amino acids. CDR3 sequence (DNA): TGTGCCAGCAGCCACCCTAGCGGGTCGAACACCGGGGAGCTGTTTTTT. Translation: CASSHPSGSNTGELFF.

This chain uses TRBV11-3 with TRBJ2-1; D remains unclear. The V end was cut by 0 bases, the J end by 0 bases, with 15 bases between. The CDR3 has 18 residues. Germline loops: CDR1 SGHNT, CDR2 YENEEA. CDR3 residues: CASSLESWLGSSYNEQFF. The CDR3 DNA sequence: TGTGCCAGCAGCTTAGAATCCTGGCTCGGAAGCTCCTACAATGAGCAGTTCTTC.

CDR3 sequence: CASSSHRTHPGTDTQYF. The CDR3 region has the DNA TGTGCCAGCAGCTCCCATCGGACCCATCCTGGAACAGATACGCAGTATTTT. The chain is built from TRBV7-9 and TRBJ2-3; D gene uncertain. This CDR3 has 17 residues. With 4 bases removed from V and 3 bases from J, the gap between germline ends came to 20 bases. Germline values: CDR1 SEHNR, CDR2 FQNEAQ (reference sequence).